This T cell receptor (beta chain) appears in the sequencing data of a study of technical replicates of blood from several donors. CDR1 and CDR2 from the germline V gene are SGHRS and YFSETQ. The CDR3 sequence is 14 residues long. Between the trimmed V and J ends, which lost 5 bases and 0 bases, there was a span of 9 bases. Sequencing was performed with immunoSEQ multiplex PCR; in TCRdb, only in-frame clones are kept and a portion is missing. The sample has more than 65,000 clones, approximately 96% seen once. The chain combines TRBV5-1 with TRBJ1-3, with a tentative D call TRBD1 (6 bases). The sequenced sample consisted of T cells isolated from PBMCs. The TCR comes from a human donor in good health. The CDR3 DNA sequence: TGCGCCAGCAGTACAGGGCCCTCTGGAAACACCATATATTTT. Its protein product is CASSTGPSGNTIYF. Looking up the rest from reference TRBV5-1 and TRBJ1-3 gives the full variable domain: KAGVTQTPRYLIKTRGQQVTLSCSPISGHRSVSWYQQTPGQGLQFLFEYFSETQRNKGNFPGRFSGRQFSNSRSEMNVSTLELGDSALYLCASSTGPSGNTIYFGEGSWLTVV.